This TCR beta chain emerged from a study of blood T cell repertoires in COVID-19. Overall study: Researchers got acute and convalescent COVID-19 samples from the United States, Italy and Spain. Sources were T cells, B-cell-depleted T cells, or PBMCs; the material itself was cDNA or gDNA.

Original methodology: From reference gene primer amplification, estimates of nucleated cell counts were derived. Generated by immunoSEQ multiplex PCR, the TCRdb table keeps only in-frame clones and is missing some. The V and J calls and the clone size are those of that table, but D and trimming were determined from the DNA. The sample lists under 130,000 clones, 75% to 90% seen once, with 10% to 15% in the top ten. The germline V gene encodes CDR1 SGHAT and CDR2 FQNNGV. The CDR3 extends over 13 amino acids. V lost 5 bases to trimming and J lost 7 bases; unmatched junction nucleotides: 6. This clonotype was sampled from a human donor in a cohort sampled during active or convalescent COVID-19. The sequenced sample consisted of peripheral blood. The chain has TRBV11-2 and TRBJ1-2; 8 bases align to TRBD1. The CDR3 nucleotides are TGTGCCAGCAGCCTGACAGGGGAAGGTGGCTACACCTTC. Its translation: CASSLTGEGGYTF.